These 2 T cell receptor beta chains share one sample of origin, sequenced in a study of cytomegalovirus exposure and HLA in healthy donors. Amplification used 60 Vbeta primers and 13 Jbeta primers. Assay used: immunoSEQ multiplex PCR; TCRdb lists only in-frame clones, some missing. The sample consists of 100,000 to 150,000 clones, roughly four fifths of them appearing once. Sample: PBMCs. Source of these receptors: a woman aged 45 to 65 in good health and CMV-seropositive.

V and J are TRBV7-2 and TRBJ2-1; TRBD1 is a possible D gene (5 bases). Trimming cost V 8 bases and J 4 bases, with 15 bases left between them. CDR3 length equals 14 residues. CDR1 SGHTA and CDR2 FQGNSA come from the germline V gene. The CDR3 here is CASRREGAYNEQFF. The CDR3 DNA follows: TGTGCCAGCCGCCGCGAAGGGGCGTACAATGAGCAGTTCTTC.

The V and J genes are TRBV7-9 and TRBJ1-2, with TRBD1 identical over 8 bases. Trimming at V came to 5 bases and at J to 6 bases, leaving 11 bases not matched to a gene. The CDR3 has 15 residues. CDR1 and CDR2 (germline): SEHNR, FQNEAQ (reference sequence). Here the CDR3 DNA reads TGTGCCAGCAGCGTCGGGTACGGACAGGGCGATGGCTACACCTTC. This gives the protein CASSVGYGQGDGYTF.